The entry that follows covers one T cell receptor (beta chain) sequence. Its antigen is currently not known. Per-base qualities were not stored, and no clone one base away is much larger. These data come from a study of blood T cell repertoires in COVID-19 (dated by TCRdb to 2020 to 2022). Describing the broader study: Samples from collaborators originated in the United States, Italy and Spain and spanned both the acute and convalescent phases of COVID-19. Where HLA class I and class II types were available, the types were taken from metadata supplied by the sample provider, not from assay-based typing. Deeply sampled blood TCRbeta repertoires from subjects exposed to, actively infected with, or recovered from COVID-19 were included in the dataset. Nearly every sample came with metadata listing a de-identified subject ID, COVID-19 status, age in years and sex. The material from the prospective study consisted of cDNA or gDNA derived from T cells, B-cell-depleted T cells, or PBMCs. Samples were obtained from the ongoing ImmuneRACE study (first 160 participants) and from approximately 1,200 subjects provided by 6 global collaborators. A freely available public database, intended as a resource for researchers studying the immune response to SARS-CoV-2, is where the repertoires were released.

Study-wide findings and limitations: The quantity of clinical and demographic metadata differed by source and by participant and was supplied without curation.

In Seattle, one collaborating source enrolled patients while the infection was active and tracked those patients longitudinally over the course of disease. Collaborating institutions collected whole blood in K2EDTA tubes following their own protocols. For TCRbeta analysis, collaborators shipped samples in one of three forms: frozen whole blood, isolated PBMCs, or DNA extracted from either of those sample types. The immunoSEQ Assay, a bias-controlled multiplex PCR, was used to amplify TCRbeta CDR3 regions from genomic DNA. For the original study's pipeline: The number of nucleated cells in each sample was estimated from the amplification of reference gene primers within the assay. To quantify the absolute abundance of each unique TCRbeta CDR3 rearrangement, sequence reads were collapsed and filtered. For each sample, productive Simpson clonality was calculated as the square root of Simpson's diversity index over productive rearrangements. TCRdb stores this immuneACCESS table with in-frame sequences only. Part of the clones is absent; in the studies checked, under half of the shortfall reflects unresolved V genes, and no reason is known for the rest. That table supplies the V and J calls and clone size; D and trimming were determined from the DNA. The sample contains about 200,000 clones, 90% to 95% of them found a single time. About 0.8% of the sample goes to the ten largest clones.

Trimming removed 5 bases from V and 4 bases from J; the gene matches leave 9 bases unexplained. Inclusive of the bounding cysteine and phenylalanine, the CDR3 is 16 residues long. Of all the DNA, just the CDR3 is kept, 48 bases in frame from base 1. For CDR1 and CDR2, the germline V gene (reference sequence) lists LNHDA and SQIVND. This receptor was obtained from a man between 60 and 75 years old with COVID-19, enrolled during active disease. The chain employs TRBV19 and TRBJ2-1; 9 bases in between match TRBD2. Sequenced input: peripheral blood. The DNA sequence reads TGTGCCAGTAGTTACTCCGGGACTAGCCCATACAATGAGCAGTTCTTC. This sequence encodes CASSYSGTSPYNEQFF.